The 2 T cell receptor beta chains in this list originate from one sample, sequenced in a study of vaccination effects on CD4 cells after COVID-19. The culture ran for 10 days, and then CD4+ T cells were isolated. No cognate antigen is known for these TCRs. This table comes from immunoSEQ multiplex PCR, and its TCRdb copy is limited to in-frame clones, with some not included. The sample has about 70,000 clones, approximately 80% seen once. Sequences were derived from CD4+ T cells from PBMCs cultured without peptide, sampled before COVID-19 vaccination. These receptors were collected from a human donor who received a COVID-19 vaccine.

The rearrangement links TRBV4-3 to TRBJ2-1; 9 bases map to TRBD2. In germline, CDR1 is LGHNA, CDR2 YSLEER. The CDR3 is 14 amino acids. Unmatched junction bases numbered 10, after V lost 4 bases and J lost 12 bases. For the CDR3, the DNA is TGCGCCAGCAGCCGTAGCGGGGGAGGAACGGGGCAGTTCTTC. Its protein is CASSRSGGGTGQFF.

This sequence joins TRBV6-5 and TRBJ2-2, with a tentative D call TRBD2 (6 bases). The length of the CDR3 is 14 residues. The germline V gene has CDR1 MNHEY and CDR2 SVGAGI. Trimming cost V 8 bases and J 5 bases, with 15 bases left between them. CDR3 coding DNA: TGTGCCAGCGTTCGGAGTGCGGGGACCGGGGAGCTGTTTTTT. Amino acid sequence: CASVRSAGTGELFF.